This is a list of T cell receptor beta chains from one sample in a study of PD-1 blockade in classical Hodgkin lymphoma. Sequencing used immunoSEQ multiplex PCR; TCRdb keeps in-frame clones, though not all of them. The profile covers 4,500 to 6,500 clones, with 85% to 90% appearing a single time and over 13% taken by the ten largest. Sequencing was carried out using CD8+ T cells from blood. These receptors were collected from a human donor with classical Hodgkin lymphoma. CDR3s include the opening cysteine and the closing phenylalanine or tryptophan. The D gene is left open where the match is weak. Size tells how often a clone was seen (once, few, many) or the class of an expanded clone, and some rows leave it out.

V,size,J,D,DNA,CDR3
TRBV5-1,.,TRBJ2-7,.,TGCGCCAGCAGCTTGGGGTCAGGGTTCCGCGAGCAGTACTTC,CASSLGSGFREQYF
TRBV9,.,TRBJ2-3,.,TGTGCCAGCAGCGTCGGACCGGCAGATACGCAGTATTTT,CASSVGPADTQYF
TRBV4-1,.,TRBJ2-1,TRBD2,TGCGCCAGCAGCCAAGTGAGAGGAGCGGGAGTTTCCTACAATGAGCAGTTCTTC,CASSQVRGAGVSYNEQFF
TRBV6-5,hyperexpanded,TRBJ2-1,.,TGTGCCAGCAGTTACTCGACTCTTAGCTCCTACAATGAGCAGTTCTTC,CASSYSTLSSYNEQFF
TRBV19,.,TRBJ1-1,TRBD1,TGTGCCAGTAGTCCCCGACAGGGGGGCACTGAAGCTTTCTTT,CASSPRQGGTEAFF
TRBV6-5,.,TRBJ2-2,.,TGTGCCAGCAGTTCCGACCCCGGGGAGCTGTTTTTT,CASSSDPGELFF
TRBV11-3,.,TRBJ2-5,.,TGTGCCAGCAGCTTATATCCCTTCGACCAGTACTTC,CASSLYPFDQYF
TRBV18,.,TRBJ2-5,TRBD2,TGTGCCAGCTCACCCGAACTAGCGGGAGTGGAGACCCAGTACTTC,CASSPELAGVETQYF
TRBV19,.,TRBJ1-1,.,TGTGCCAGTAGTATAGTCCTTCTGACTGTCATGAACACTGAAGCTTTCTTT,CASSIVLLTVMNTEAFF
TRBV7-7,.,TRBJ2-2,TRBD1,TGTGCCAGCAGCCCTACAGGGGAGAGGGACACCGGGGAGCTGTTTTTT,CASSPTGERDTGELFF
TRBV25-1,.,TRBJ1-6,.,TGTGCCAGCAGTCCCCGAGAGGGGGAGGGTTCACCCCTCCACTTT,CASSPREGEGSPLHF
TRBV25-1,.,TRBJ2-1,TRBD1,TGTGCCAGCAGTGAACCGGGACAGGGGAATCCAAATGAGCAGTTCTTC,CASSEPGQGNPNEQFF
TRBV27,.,TRBJ2-7,.,TGTGCCAGCAGTTTTTGGGGGGACTACGAGCAGTACTTC,CASSFWGDYEQYF
TRBV25-1,.,TRBJ2-3,.,TGTGCCAGCAGTGTGGCGGCTACTTATACAGATACGCAGTATTTT,CASSVAATYTDTQYF
TRBV7-6,.,TRBJ2-3,TRBD2,TGTGCCAGCAGCCCCGGACTAGCGGGGGGCCTAGCGACAGATACGCAGTATTTT,CASSPGLAGGLATDTQYF
TRBV15,.,TRBJ2-7,.,TGTGCCACCAGCAAATCACAGGGCTACGAGCAGTACTTC,CATSKSQGYEQYF